The present TCR beta chain was sequenced within a study of type 1 regulatory T cells. About the research overall: T-allo10 is a Tr1-enriched, alloantigen-specific CD4 T cell product made in vitro.

CDR1 and CDR2 (germline): SGDLS, YYNGEE. This CDR3 has 15 residues. V lost 5 bases and J lost 5, with 20 bases in between. The graft donor-derived T-allo10 cells reportedly recognize host alloantigens, are anergic, and suppress alloantigen-specifically. TCRdb independently ran MiXCR on the reads; one entry per CDR3 protein. The table shows roughly 68,000 distinct CDR3 sequences, with approximately 64% occurring only once. About this clonotype itself: Its antigen is as yet unknown.

This clonotype was sampled from a human donor in good health. The J gene is TRBJ2-7, the V gene TRBV9, with a tentative D call TRBD1 (5 bases). Sequenced: cultured T cells, either the whole culture or a sorted T cell fraction (not recorded which). Specified subset: Tr1-enriched cell product generated in vitro against host alloantigens. The CDR3, as DNA: TGTGCCAGCAGATCATCCACAGGAGCTTCAGACGAGCAGTACTTC. It yields the protein CASRSSTGASDEQYF.